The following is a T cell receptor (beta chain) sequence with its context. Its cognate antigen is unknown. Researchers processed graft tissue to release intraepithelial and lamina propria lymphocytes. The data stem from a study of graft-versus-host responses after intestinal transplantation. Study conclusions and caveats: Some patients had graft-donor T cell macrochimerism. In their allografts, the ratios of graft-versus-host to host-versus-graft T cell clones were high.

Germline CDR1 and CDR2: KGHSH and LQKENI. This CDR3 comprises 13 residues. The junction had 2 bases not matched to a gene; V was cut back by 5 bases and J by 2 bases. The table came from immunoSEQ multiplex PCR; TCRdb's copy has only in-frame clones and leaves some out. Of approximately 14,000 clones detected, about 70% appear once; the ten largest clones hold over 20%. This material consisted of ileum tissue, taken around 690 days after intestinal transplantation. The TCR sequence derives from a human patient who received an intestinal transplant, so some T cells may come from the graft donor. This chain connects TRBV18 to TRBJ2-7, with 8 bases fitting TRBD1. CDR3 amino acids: CASSSRGPYEQYF. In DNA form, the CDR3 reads TGTGCCAGCTCAAGCAGGGGGCCCTACGAGCAGTACTTC.